Following are 16 T cell receptor beta chains from one sample sequenced in a study of T cell responses to AZD1222 COVID-19 vaccine (dated by TCRdb to about 2021). Taken with the paper, the label for time point translates to: about 28 days (+/-7) after the second vaccine dose. Libraries were prepared through the immunoSEQ multiplex PCR assay. TCRdb took this table from immuneACCESS and kept in-frame rearrangements with V and J called. Such tables lack part of the clones; where checked against another copy, unresolved V genes explain under half of the gap, and the rest is unexplained. This sample gives about 90,000 clones in total; 85% of them show up just once. The top ten constitute about 4.6% of the sample. Sample: peripheral blood, taken 28 days after the second AZD1222 dose. The receptor source for this set is an adult who received the AZD1222 COVID-19 vaccine.

In its sample, this clone was seen once. The V and J genes are TRBV25-1 and TRBJ2-7; no clear D. The V gene lost 1 base and the J gene lost 2 bases, with 21 bases spanning the gap. Germline V gene sequence: CDR1 MGHDK, CDR2 SYGVNS. The CDR3 consists of 18 residues. CDR3 sequence reads: CASSESKLPGPKPYEQYF. CDR3 DNA: TGTGCCAGCAGTGAATCGAAACTCCCGGGCCCCAAACCCTACGAGCAGTACTTC.

This sequence joins TRBV6-5 and TRBJ1-4; no clear D. The CDR3 is 14 amino acids. Trimming stripped 7 bases from V and 10 bases from J, with 19 bases between. The V gene's germline CDR1 is MNHEY and CDR2 SVGAGI. CDR3 sequence: CASIPGSRWGKLFF. The CDR3 DNA sequence: TGTGCCAGCATCCCGGGGAGTAGATGGGGAAAACTGTTTTTT.

The gene calls are TRBV18 and TRBJ1-2; 8 bases are a match to TRBD1. The CDR3 has 18 amino acids. Germline V gene lookup returns CDR1 KGHSH and CDR2 LQKENI. V lost 3 bases to trimming and J lost 0 bases; unmatched junction nucleotides: 12. DNA of the CDR3: TGTGCCAGCTCACCGGGGGGCTCAGGGGGCGCATCTAACTATGGCTACACCTTC. Amino acid sequence: CASSPGGSGGASNYGYTF.

The rearrangement joins TRBV28 to TRBJ2-3, with D possibly being TRBD2 (6 bases). Trimming cost V 6 bases and J 0 bases, with 7 bases left between them. The germline V gene encodes CDR1 MDHEN and CDR2 SYDVKM. The CDR3 has 13 residues. The CDR3 sequence is CASRRDSTDTQYF. CDR3 coding DNA: TGTGCCAGCAGGCGGGACAGCACAGATACGCAGTATTTT.

The gene calls are TRBV4-2 and TRBJ2-7, with 10 bases fitting TRBD1. The CDR3 contains 17 residues. Germline V gives CDR1 LGHNA, CDR2 YNFKEQ. Unmatched junction bases numbered 11, after V lost 0 bases and J lost 6 bases. In nucleotides, the CDR3 is TGTGCCAGCAGCCAAGATAGGTCGAGACAGGGGGCCCGCGAGCAGTACTTC. It yields the protein CASSQDRSRQGAREQYF.

This chain joins TRBV4-3 and TRBJ1-5; D gene uncertain. This CDR3 is built from 13 residues. Looked up from germline, CDR1 is LGHNA and CDR2 is YSLEER. Trimming took 0 bases from V and 6 from J, leaving 6 bases between them. The CDR3: CASSQEIGQPQHF. The CDR3 bases are TGCGCCAGCAGCCAAGAAATCGGTCAGCCCCAGCATTTT.

This rearrangement joins TRBV6-5 to TRBJ2-7; possible D gene TRBD2, 6 bases. Germline V lookup: CDR1 MNHEY, CDR2 SVGAGI. The CDR3 extends over 13 amino acids. Trimming cost V 6 bases and J 4 bases, with 13 bases left between them. Here the CDR3 DNA reads TGTGCCAGCAGCCCCGGGGGAGTGTACGAGCAGTACTTC. This sequence encodes CASSPGGVYEQYF.

The chain recombines TRBV4-3 with TRBJ1-4; D is unresolved. The CDR3 extends over 14 amino acids. CDR1 and CDR2 from the germline V gene are LGHNA and YSLEER. Trimming left V 0 bases short and J 8 bases short, with 10 bases between. The CDR3 coding sequence is TGCGCCAGCAGCCAAGATGCGGTTGAAGAAAAACTGTTTTTT. Protein: CASSQDAVEEKLFF.

The CDR3 region has the DNA TGTGCCAGTACCTTGCCCGGGCAGCATTTT. Amino acids: CASTLPGQHF. V gene TRBV19 combines with J gene TRBJ1-5; D is uncertain. This CDR3 spans 10 amino acids. Per germline, CDR1 LNHDA and CDR2 SQIVND (reference sequence). Trimming took 7 bases from V and 13 from J, leaving 11 bases between them.

The rearrangement uses TRBV6-2 or TRBV6-3 and TRBJ1-1, with D unresolved. Trimming removed 5 bases from V and 3 bases from J, with 7 bases in between. CDR1 is MNHEY and CDR2 is SVGEGT in the germline V gene. This CDR3 has 12 amino acids. CDR3: CASSPEYTEAFF. The CDR3 region has the DNA TGTGCCAGCAGTCCAGAGTACACTGAAGCTTTCTTT.

V is TRBV3-1 (or the pseudogene TRBV3-2) and J is TRBJ1-4, with 10 bases that match TRBD1. The CDR3 covers 16 residues. The trim removed 0 bases at V and 7 bases at J, leaving 5 bases unmatched. Germline V gene lookup returns CDR1 LGHDT and CDR2 YNNKEL (reference sequence). The DNA for the CDR3 is TGTGCCAGCAGCCAAGATCGCGGGACAGGGGTTGAAAAACTGTTTTTT. Its translation: CASSQDRGTGVEKLFF.

This clone has just a few counts. Other DNA sequences from this sample encode an identical CDR3 as well. V usage is TRBV19 and J usage is TRBJ2-1; no firm D call. V was cut by 7 bases and J by 5 bases, with 9 bases left in between. The CDR3 spans 12 residues. The germline CDR1 and CDR2 sequences are LNHDA and SQIVND (reference sequence). CDR3 nucleotides: TGTGCCAGTACGTACGGAAACAATGAGCAGTTCTTC. Its protein is CASTYGNNEQFF.

The genes are TRBV6-5 and TRBJ2-1, with D unclear. The CDR3 runs 14 residues. V lost 6 bases to trimming and J lost 6 bases, with 15 bases between them. The germline V gene has CDR1 MNHEY and CDR2 SVGAGI. The CDR3 sequence: CASSPVSGGNEQFF. The CDR3 DNA reads as TGTGCCAGCAGCCCCGTTTCGGGCGGCAATGAGCAGTTCTTC.

The chain recombines TRBV19 with TRBJ2-1, with 8 bases matching TRBD1. The CDR3 is 15 residues long. The J segment lost 3 bases and the V segment lost 4 bases, leaving 5 bases of the junction unmatched. Germline CDR1 and CDR2: LNHDA and SQIVND (reference sequence). CDR3 DNA: TGTGCCAGTAGTACCCAGGGGGCGCACTACAATGAGCAGTTCTTC. It yields the protein CASSTQGAHYNEQFF.

The V call is TRBV5-1, the J call TRBJ2-3, with 12 bases fitting TRBD1. CDR1 and CDR2 from the germline V gene are SGHRS and YFSETQ. Trimming removed 6 bases from V and 2 bases from J; junction bases left unmatched: 7. The CDR3 extends over 16 amino acids. CDR3 bases: TGCGCCAGCACCAATCCGGGACAGGGGGCCACAGATACGCAGTATTTT. Translating it yields CASTNPGQGATDTQYF.

The chain uses TRBV5-1 and TRBJ2-2; D is perhaps TRBD2 (5 bases). Trimming stripped 4 bases from V and 1 base from J, with 11 bases between. This CDR3 is 15 amino acids long. Per the germline V gene, CDR1 is SGHRS and CDR2 is YFSETQ. In DNA, the CDR3 is TGCGCCAGCAGCCCAGGACTCCAGAACACCGGGGAGCTGTTTTTT. Protein: CASSPGLQNTGELFF.